These 32 T cell receptor beta chains were sequenced from one sample in a study of CD8+ T cells in alopecia areata. The sample's treatment: oral pan-JAK inhibitor, 5-10 mg twice daily. Isolated RNA was reverse transcribed into cDNA used as the sequencing template. The data were produced by immunoSEQ multiplex PCR, yet TCRdb's version contains in-frame clones alone and is incomplete. The sample contains 210,000 or so clones, approximately 72% of which appear only once. The material sequenced was CD4+ T cells sorted from blood, taken at approximately week 42, from a patient treated with tofacitinib. These TCRs come from a human donor with alopecia areata.

For this clone: The same CDR3 arises from other DNA sequences in this sample as well. The chain couples TRBV2 to TRBJ1-1; no clear D gene. Germline V lookup: CDR1 SNHLY, CDR2 FYNNEI. The CDR3 has 11 amino acids. Deletions cut 8 bases from V and 2 bases from J, with 6 bases between. The CDR3: CASSVNTEAFF. CDR3 sequence (DNA): TGTGCCAGCTCGGTTAACACTGAAGCTTTCTTT.

This clone was detected only once. V is TRBV30 and J is TRBJ1-2; 7 bases are a match to TRBD1. In germline, CDR1 is GTSNPN, CDR2 SVGIG (reference sequence). This CDR3 is built from 19 residues. The V and J ends lost 0 bases and 4 bases, in that order; junction bases with no gene match: 20. CDR3 nucleotide sequence: TGTGCCTGGAGTGTACAGCCCTCCTGGGCGGGACAGACTCTCTATGGCTACACCTTC. This gives the protein CAWSVQPSWAGQTLYGYTF.

This clone appeared a single time. The chain is built from TRBV28 and TRBJ1-6; perhaps TRBD1 as D (6 bases). The germline V gene has CDR1 MDHEN and CDR2 SYDVKM. Trimming shortened V by 5 bases and J by 11 bases, and 16 bases separated the two germline ends. This CDR3 contains 14 residues. The CDR3 sequence: CASSPPSRGAPLHF. DNA of the CDR3: TGTGCCAGCAGTCCTCCGTCTAGGGGGGCACCCCTCCACTTT.

The chain links TRBV4-3 to TRBJ2-3; D is ambiguous. V lost 0 bases to trimming and J lost 4 bases, with 8 bases between them. Germline CDR1 is LGHNA and CDR2 is YSLEER. This CDR3 contains 14 residues. CDR3 DNA sequence: TGCGCCAGCAGCCAAGATCTTCGGGCAGATACGCAGTATTTT. Its translation: CASSQDLRADTQYF.

The chain recombines TRBV25-1 with TRBJ1-1, with a weak D call TRBD1 (6 bases). V was pared by 7 bases and J by 5 bases, with 20 bases between. The CDR3 is 15 residues long. Germline V gives CDR1 MGHDK, CDR2 SYGVNS. CDR3 protein: CASTFGGGGRTEAFF. The CDR3 bases are TGTGCCAGCACCTTCGGAGGGGGGGGCCGAACTGAAGCTTTCTTT.

CDR3 region: CASSLSRGTDTQYF. CDR3 in DNA: TGTGCCAGCAGTTTATCACGGGGAACAGATACGCAGTATTTT. V gene TRBV27 combines with J gene TRBJ2-3, with a weak D call TRBD2 (5 bases). Trimming removed 0 bases from V and 3 bases from J, with 7 bases in between. CDR1 is MNHEY and CDR2 is SMNVEV in the germline V gene (reference sequence). The CDR3 runs 14 residues.

The chain joins TRBV29-1 to TRBJ2-1; D gene uncertain. Looked up from germline, CDR1 is SQVTM and CDR2 is ANQGSEA. The CDR3 is 12 amino acids. V dropped 1 base and J dropped 6 bases, with 7 bases sitting between them. The CDR3 protein is CSVEVRVNEQFF. The CDR3 DNA reads as TGCAGCGTTGAAGTTCGTGTCAATGAGCAGTTCTTC.

The chain has TRBV4-3 and TRBJ2-5; D unresolved. Germline CDR1 is LGHNA and CDR2 is YSLEER. Trimming cost V 0 bases and J 5 bases, with 7 bases left between them. The CDR3 sequence is 13 residues long. CDR3 sequence: CASSQDIGETQYF. In DNA, the CDR3 is TGCGCCAGCAGCCAAGATATTGGGGAGACCCAGTACTTC.

The chain combines TRBV6-5 with TRBJ1-2; D is unclear. V was clipped by 0 bases and J by 7 bases, with 15 bases between them. Germline CDR1 MNHEY, CDR2 SVGAGI. CDR3 size: 15 residues. The CDR3 loop is CASSYSGRWAPGYTF. The DNA of the CDR3 is TGTGCCAGCAGTTACTCCGGTCGGTGGGCCCCTGGCTACACCTTC.

The chain links TRBV29-1 to TRBJ1-2, with D unclear. This CDR3 spans 13 amino acids. The V gene's germline CDR1 is SQVTM and CDR2 ANQGSEA. Trimming left V 0 bases short and J 8 bases short, with 13 bases between. The CDR3: CSVEDAFSRGYTF. CDR3 bases: TGCAGCGTTGAAGATGCTTTTAGTAGAGGCTACACCTTC.

The CDR3 is CASSVIAGGQETQYF. The CDR3 nucleotides read TGTGCCAGCAGTGTAATAGCGGGGGGGCAAGAGACCCAGTACTTC. The V and J genes are TRBV25-1 and TRBJ2-5; TRBD2 aligns across 11 bases. V shed 4 bases and J 2 bases; nucleotides not matched to a gene: 3. From germline, CDR1 is MGHDK and CDR2 SYGVNS. This CDR3 has 15 amino acids.

The genes are TRBV6-1 and TRBJ1-1; tentative D call: TRBD1 (6 bases). The V end was cut by 2 bases, the J end by 4 bases, with 14 bases between. The length of the CDR3 is 15 residues. CDR1 and CDR2 (germline): MNHNS, SASEGT. The CDR3 nucleotides are TGTGCCAGCAGTGAACGGGCAGGGGCAGGCACTGAAGCTTTCTTT. Protein: CASSERAGAGTEAFF.

This chain connects TRBV29-1 to TRBJ2-1, with D perhaps TRBD2 (5 bases). Germline values: CDR1 SQVTM, CDR2 ANQGSEA. V was clipped by 3 bases and J by 6 bases, with 12 bases between them. The CDR3 loop spans 13 amino acids. The DNA of the CDR3 is TGCAGCGTTGAGAGGGCGACGGGCAATGAGCAGTTCTTC. Its protein is CSVERATGNEQFF.

The chain couples TRBV29-1 to TRBJ1-2; no definite D call. Between the trimmed V and J ends, which lost 6 bases and 4 bases, there was a span of 12 bases. CDR1 is SQVTM, CDR2 ANQGSEA, per germline. This CDR3 is built from 12 residues. The CDR3 coding sequence is TGCAGCGTCCGACTTGGGTTCTATGGCTACACCTTC. This encodes CSVRLGFYGYTF.

The V call is TRBV5-4, the J call TRBJ2-6; D possibly corresponds to TRBD2 (5 bases). This CDR3 spans 15 amino acids. In germline, CDR1 is SGHNT, CDR2 YYREEE (reference sequence). V was trimmed by 2 bases and J by 1 base, leaving 7 bases between them. CDR3 coding DNA: TGTGCCAGCAGCTTCGGGGTATCTGGGGCCAACGTCCTGACTTTC. This sequence encodes CASSFGVSGANVLTF.

CDR3 nucleotides: TGCAGCGTCCAACCCGGGGGAGGAATGAACACTGAAGCTTTCTTT. Its protein is CSVQPGGGMNTEAFF. The chain couples TRBV29-1 to TRBJ1-1; D is perhaps TRBD1 (5 bases). Germline V gives CDR1 SQVTM, CDR2 ANQGSEA. The CDR3 is 15 residues long. Trimming took off 6 bases at V and 0 bases at J, with 17 bases between the two ends.

In DNA form, the CDR3 reads TGCGCCAGCAGCTGGGACTTTAACACAGATACGCAGTATTTT. This gives the protein CASSWDFNTDTQYF. V and J are TRBV5-1 and TRBJ2-3; TRBD2 might be the D (6 bases). Germline V gives CDR1 SGHRS, CDR2 YFSETQ. CDR3 length equals 14 residues. Deletions cut 3 bases from V and 2 bases from J, with 10 bases between.

This clone has only one observation. The rearrangement uses TRBV6-5 and TRBJ2-1; TRBD2 agrees at 9 bases. Germline V gene data show CDR1 as MNHEY and CDR2 as SVGAGI. The length of the CDR3 is 14 residues. J gave up 2 bases and V 6 bases, and 2 bases lay outside the gene matches. CDR3 nucleotides: TGTGCCAGCAGGGGGACTAGCCCCTACAATGAGCAGTTCTTC. It specifies CASRGTSPYNEQFF.

Details on this clone: At one end the junction does not follow the germline gene, possibly because of a read error. The genes are TRBV5-6 and TRBJ2-4; no definite D call. The germline V gene encodes CDR1 SGHDT and CDR2 YYEEEE. The CDR3 has 11 amino acids. CDR3: CASSLLGSEIF. CDR3 DNA sequence: TGTGCCAGCAGCTTGCTTGGCAGTGAGATCTTC.

V and J are TRBV5-1 and TRBJ1-6; D might be TRBD1 (6 bases). V was trimmed by 4 bases and J by 11 bases, leaving 19 bases between them. Germline loops: CDR1 SGHRS, CDR2 YFSETQ. The CDR3 contains 15 residues. The DNA for the CDR3 is TGCGCCAGCAGCGAGAGGCCCGGGGGCCAAGCACCCCTCCACTTT. It translates to CASSERPGGQAPLHF.

The chain has TRBV9 and TRBJ1-4; D is unresolved. Germline-derived CDR1 and CDR2 are SGDLS and YYNGEE. Deletions cut 0 bases from V and 12 bases from J, with 12 bases between. This CDR3 is 13 amino acids long. CDR3 amino acids: CASSVALSTELFF. The CDR3, as DNA: TGTGCCAGCAGCGTAGCTCTTTCTACAGAACTGTTTTTT.

This clone has just a few counts. J is TRBJ1-5 and V is TRBV2; 9 nucleotides line up with TRBD1. CDR1 is SNHLY, CDR2 FYNNEI, per germline. This CDR3 region has 12 residues. V lost 9 bases, J lost 5 bases, and 2 bases stayed unmatched. The CDR3 loop reads CASWDRDQPQHF. DNA of the CDR3: TGTGCCAGTTGGGACAGGGATCAGCCCCAGCATTTT.

In this sample, this clone turned up a few times. Relative to the germline gene, one junction end is altered; a read error may explain this. J is TRBJ1-1 and V is TRBV18; no definite D call. Per germline, CDR1 KGHSH and CDR2 LQKENI. The CDR3 is 13 residues long. The CDR3 protein is CASSPLPQTEAFF. CDR3 coding DNA: TGTGCCAGCTCGCCACTCCCACAGACTGAAGCTTTCTTT.

The chain recombines TRBV6-6 with TRBJ1-5; 9 positions agree with TRBD1. Trimming cost V 11 bases and J 6 bases; bases outside gene matches: 8. The CDR3 runs to 13 residues. The germline V gene encodes CDR1 MNHNY and CDR2 SVGAGI (reference sequence). CDR3 nucleotides: TGTGCCGCCCTCGGGACAGGGACTCAGCCCCAGCATTTT. This encodes CAALGTGTQPQHF.

This chain connects TRBV7-2 to TRBJ1-2; TRBD1 agrees at 8 bases. The V gene end was trimmed by 1 base and the J gene end by 4 bases; junction bases not matched to a gene: 11. CDR3 length: 17 residues. In germline, CDR1 is SGHTA, CDR2 FQGNSA. In DNA form, the CDR3 reads TGTGCCAGCAGCTTAGAAGCCTCCCCAGGGGGCACCTATGGCTACACCTTC. This translates into CASSLEASPGGTYGYTF.

The rearrangement links TRBV30 to TRBJ2-3, with 9 bases that match TRBD2. There are 15 residues in the CDR3. The trim removed 2 bases at V and 5 bases at J, leaving 8 bases unmatched. Germline values: CDR1 GTSNPN, CDR2 SVGIG (reference sequence). The CDR3 sequence: CAWSWERGVEDTQYF. CDR3 coding DNA: TGTGCCTGGAGTTGGGAGCGGGGGGTCGAAGATACGCAGTATTTT. The whole variable domain, remainder taken from reference TRBV30 and TRBJ2-3, is SQTIHQWPATLVQPVGSPLSLECTVEGTSNPNLYWYRQAAGRGLQLLFYSVGIGQISSEVPQNLSASRPQDRQFILSSKKLLLSDSGFYLCAWSWERGVEDTQYFGPGTRLTVL.

The J gene is TRBJ2-3, the V gene TRBV20-1; tentatively, D is TRBD1 (5 bases). The CDR3 is made up of 11 amino acids. Germline CDR1 is DFQATT and CDR2 is SNEGSKA (reference sequence). The CDR3 protein is CAGFQTDTQYF. CDR3 nucleotides: TGCGCAGGGTTTCAGACCGATACGCAGTATTTT.

The chain uses TRBV27 and TRBJ1-2; D might be TRBD1 (6 bases). V lost 0 bases, J lost 8 bases, and 13 bases lay in between. The CDR3 covers 14 residues. Germline CDR1 reads MNHEY; CDR2 reads SMNVEV (reference sequence). The chain's CDR3 is CASSLSGPGEGYTF. The CDR3 DNA reads as TGTGCCAGCAGTTTATCAGGGCCAGGGGAAGGCTACACCTTC.

The chain links TRBV2 to TRBJ2-5, with 7 bases lining up with TRBD1. The CDR3 length is 12 residues. CDR1 SNHLY and CDR2 FYNNEI come from the germline V gene. V gave up 4 bases and J gave up 8 bases; unmatched junction bases: 4. Here the CDR3 reads CASSGDRPTQYF. As DNA, the CDR3 is TGTGCCAGCAGTGGGGACAGACCCACCCAGTACTTC.

The gene calls are TRBV5-1 and TRBJ2-7, with D hard to call. Trimming pared 6 bases from V and 2 bases from J, leaving 15 bases between. The CDR3 spans 14 residues. The germline gives CDR1 SGHRS, CDR2 YFSETQ. The DNA of the CDR3 is TGCGCCAGCACCTATGGCGGCGGTCCCTACGAGCAGTACTTC. Translated, it gives CASTYGGGPYEQYF.

The chain employs TRBV9 and TRBJ2-5, with D possibly TRBD1 on 6 matching bases. V was shortened by 5 bases and J by 5 bases, with 16 bases between the two germline ends. The germline CDR1 and CDR2 sequences are SGDLS and YYNGEE. The CDR3 runs to 14 residues. CDR3 region: CASSYTGWEETQYF. In nucleotides, the CDR3 is TGTGCCAGCAGTTACACAGGGTGGGAGGAGACCCAGTACTTC.

The chain uses TRBV15 and TRBJ2-6, with TRBD1 matching 9 bases. The V gene end was trimmed by 8 bases and the J gene end by 2 bases; junction bases not matched to a gene: 4. Germline values: CDR1 LNHNV, CDR2 YYDKDF (reference sequence). The CDR3 totals 15 residues. The CDR3, as DNA: TGTGCCACCGGACAGGGGCCTCCTGGGGCCAACGTCCTGACTTTC. It encodes CATGQGPPGANVLTF.